The 22 T cell receptor beta chains below come from one sample, sequenced in a study of cytomegalovirus exposure and HLA in healthy donors. Both 60 Vbeta primers and 13 Jbeta primers went into the PCR. Measured with immunoSEQ multiplex PCR; TCRdb has only the in-frame clones, and not every one. The sample records about 200,000 clones, approximately 80% being singletons. Source material: PBMCs. The receptors were sampled from a woman under 40 in good health and CMV-seronegative.

The chain joins TRBV2 to TRBJ2-3; 9 bases map to TRBD2. Germline CDR1 and CDR2: SNHLY and FYNNEI. CDR3 length: 14 residues. V lost 4 bases, J lost 6 bases, and 5 bases stayed unmatched. DNA of the CDR3: TGTGCCAGCAGTGTTGGGACTAGCCGGGATACGCAGTATTTT. Translating it yields CASSVGTSRDTQYF.

In its sample, this clone was seen a few times. The genes are TRBV18 and TRBJ2-7; D is undetermined. CDR1 and CDR2 (germline): KGHSH, LQKENI. The CDR3 consists of 14 residues. Trimming removed 4 bases from V and 2 bases from J, with 12 bases in between. The CDR3 reads CASSLFGPTYEQYF. The CDR3 DNA follows: TGTGCCAGCTCACTGTTCGGTCCTACCTACGAGCAGTACTTC.

A single count supports this clone. V is TRBV19 and J is TRBJ1-3, with 9 nucleotides matching TRBD1. The CDR3 runs to 14 residues. Germline-derived CDR1 and CDR2 are LNHDA and SQIVND (reference sequence). The ends lost 8 bases at V and 4 bases at J; junction bases unmatched: 6. The chain's CDR3 is CASARTGDGNTIYF. Here the CDR3 DNA reads TGTGCCAGTGCCAGGACAGGGGACGGAAACACCATATATTTT. The full variable domain, rest sourced from reference TRBV19 and TRBJ1-3, is DGGITQSPKYLFRKEGQNVTLSCEQNLNHDAMYWYRQDPGQGLRLIYYSQIVNDFQKGDIAEGYSVSREKKESFPLTVTSAQKNPTAFYLCASARTGDGNTIYFGEGSWLTVV.

The V call is TRBV6-1, the J call TRBJ1-2, with 7 bases identical to TRBD1. This CDR3 is built from 12 residues. Trimming took 7 bases from V and 7 from J; bases not matched to a gene: 6. The germline V gene has CDR1 MNHNS and CDR2 SASEGT. The CDR3 spells CASIQGQVGYTF. In DNA form, the CDR3 reads TGTGCCAGCATTCAAGGACAGGTTGGCTACACCTTC.

This chain links TRBV27 with TRBJ2-5; 8 nucleotides align to TRBD1. This CDR3 contains 16 residues. V shed 5 bases and J 3 bases; nucleotides not matched to a gene: 11. Germline-derived CDR1 and CDR2 are MNHEY and SMNVEV (reference sequence). CDR3 amino acids: CASSPRPGTGEETQYF. The CDR3 DNA follows: TGTGCCAGCAGTCCGCGACCCGGGACAGGAGAAGAGACCCAGTACTTC.

Concerning this clone itself: At one of its ends the junction is not consistent with the germline gene, which may arise from a read error. V and J are TRBV20-1 and TRBJ1-5; D gene uncertain. In germline, CDR1 is DFQATT, CDR2 SNEGSKA (reference sequence). This CDR3 has 11 amino acids. The CDR3 reads CSARGDQPRHF. The CDR3 nucleotides are TGCAGTGCTAGGGGAGATCAGCCCCGGCATTTT.

The genes are TRBV9 and TRBJ1-1; D is perhaps TRBD1 (5 bases). Trimming took 2 bases from V and 6 from J, leaving 17 bases between them. The CDR3 totals 15 residues. Germline lookup yields CDR1 SGDLS and CDR2 YYNGEE. The CDR3 DNA is TGTGCCAGCAGCGTCCCCCCACGGGGGGAGGCTGAAGCTTTCTTT. Translation gives CASSVPPRGEAEAFF. The entire variable domain, with the rest obtained from reference TRBV9 and TRBJ1-1, is as follows: DSGVTQTPKHLITATGQRVTLRCSPRSGDLSVYWYQQSLDQGLQFLIQYYNGEERAKGNILERFSAQQFPDLHSELNLSSLELGDSALYFCASSVPPRGEAEAFFGQGTRLTVV.

V and J are TRBV2 and TRBJ2-7, with 11 bases matching TRBD2. The CDR3 is 15 residues long. Germline CDR1 is SNHLY and CDR2 is FYNNEI. V was pared by 6 bases and J by 9 bases, with 13 bases of the junction left unmatched. CDR3 in amino acids: CASRTDSGRGSGQYF. For the CDR3, the DNA is TGTGCCAGCAGGACCGATAGCGGGAGGGGGAGTGGGCAGTACTTC.

The chain links TRBV13 to TRBJ2-3; weak D call: TRBD1 (6 bases). Trimming removed 3 bases at V and 0 bases at J, with 13 bases between. The CDR3 length is 16 residues. The V gene's germline CDR1 is PRHDT and CDR2 FYEKMQ (reference sequence). CDR3: CASSFSRTDSTDTQYF. For the CDR3, the DNA is TGTGCCAGCAGCTTTTCCCGGACAGACAGCACAGATACGCAGTATTTT.

This clone was observed a few times. The rearrangement joins TRBV18 to TRBJ1-4, with D hard to call. This CDR3 has 12 residues. Trimming took 2 bases from V and 8 from J, leaving 6 bases between them. CDR1 and CDR2 from the germline V gene are KGHSH and LQKENI. In DNA, the CDR3 is TGTGCCAGCTCACCAGAGGCCGAAAAACTGTTTTTT. It is translated as CASSPEAEKLFF.

The chain has TRBV28 and TRBJ2-5, with 7 bases that match TRBD1. The J call may be incorrect, as the DNA end agrees better with TRBJ2-7. Looked up from germline, CDR1 is MDHEN and CDR2 is SYDVKM. The CDR3 spans 16 residues. CDR3 sequence reads: CASSPETGNDVYEQYF. CDR3 DNA sequence: TGTGCCAGCAGTCCCGAGACAGGGAATGATGTCTACGAGCAGTACTTC.

This clone was picked up one time. The chain carries TRBV10-3 and TRBJ2-5; possibly TRBD2 for D (6 bases). The end of the DNA is better explained by TRBJ2-7, so the J call may be wrong. This CDR3 has 14 residues. Germline V lookup: CDR1 ENHRY, CDR2 SYGVKD. The CDR3 region is CAISRDSRSYEQYF. CDR3 DNA sequence: TGTGCCATCAGTCGGGACTCGCGGTCCTACGAGCAGTACTTC.

The rearrangement uses TRBV6-4 and TRBJ2-1; 8 bases match TRBD2. Germline trimming cut 8 bases from V and 3 bases from J; bases unmatched to any gene: 9. CDR1 MRHNA and CDR2 SNTAGT come from the germline V gene. This CDR3 is built from 15 residues. In DNA form, the CDR3 reads TGTGCCAGCTCCACGGGGAGCGGGAGCTACAATGAGCAGTTCTTC. Amino acids: CASSTGSGSYNEQFF.

The sample holds a few counts of this clone. The genes are TRBV27 and TRBJ1-1; D is ambiguous. V gave up 2 bases and J gave up 3 bases, with 13 bases separating them. Germline CDR1 reads MNHEY; CDR2 reads SMNVEV (reference sequence). The CDR3 contains 15 residues. CDR3 nucleotide sequence: TGTGCCAGCAGTTTAAATGGTCAGTATTACACTGAAGCTTTCTTT. This translates into CASSLNGQYYTEAFF.

The rearrangement links TRBV5-1 to TRBJ2-2; possible D gene TRBD1, 5 bases. The CDR3 runs to 15 residues. CDR1 is SGHRS and CDR2 is YFSETQ in the germline V gene. V gave up 6 bases and J gave up 0 bases, with 12 bases separating them. The chain's CDR3 is CASNPGRANTGELFF. CDR3 sequence (DNA): TGCGCCAGCAATCCGGGCAGGGCGAACACCGGGGAGCTGTTTTTT.

This clone was seen more than once but under ten times. The chain carries TRBV5-4 and TRBJ1-2, with 7 bases aligning to TRBD1. From germline, CDR1 is SGHNT and CDR2 YYREEE (reference sequence). V lost 0 bases to trimming and J lost 8 bases; unmatched junction nucleotides: 1. CDR3 length: 12 amino acids. The chain's CDR3 is CASSLVQGGYTF. DNA for the CDR3: TGTGCCAGCAGCTTGGTACAGGGGGGCTACACCTTC.

This chain links TRBV7-8 with TRBJ1-1; D unresolved. V gave up 5 bases and J gave up 3 bases, with 10 bases separating them. The germline V gene has CDR1 SGHVS and CDR2 FQNEAQ. The CDR3 runs 13 residues. CDR3 nucleotide sequence: TGTGCCAGCAGCATGGGTCGGGACACTGAAGCTTTCTTT. Its protein product is CASSMGRDTEAFF.

This clone was counted only a few times. The chain couples TRBV6-5 to TRBJ1-2, with D maybe TRBD1 (6 bases). The CDR3 contains 15 residues. Germline V gene lookup returns CDR1 MNHEY and CDR2 SVGAGI. V was trimmed by 6 bases and J by 4 bases, leaving 18 bases between them. CDR3 residues: CASRGGPGGAYGYTF. DNA of the CDR3: TGTGCCAGCAGGGGGGGCCCCGGGGGGGCCTATGGCTACACCTTC.

The CDR3 nucleotides read TGTGCCAGCAGGAACGGGCTATTCTCGGGATACGAGCAGTACTTC. This sequence encodes CASRNGLFSGYEQYF. The chain links TRBV6-6 to TRBJ2-7, with D possibly TRBD2 on 5 matching bases. This CDR3 has 15 residues. The V and J ends lost 6 bases and 4 bases respectively, with 19 bases between them. The germline CDR1 and CDR2 sequences are MNHNY and SVGAGI (reference sequence).

J is TRBJ2-1 and V is TRBV9, with 8 nucleotides matching TRBD2. The ends lost 2 bases at V and 6 bases at J; junction bases unmatched: 4. The CDR3 has 14 amino acids. Germline CDR1 SGDLS, CDR2 YYNGEE. CDR3 sequence (DNA): TGTGCCAGCAGCGTGAGTAGCGGGGTCAATGAGCAGTTCTTC. Amino acid sequence: CASSVSSGVNEQFF.

This chain uses TRBV5-6 with TRBJ2-7, with a tentative D call TRBD2 (6 bases). Trimming stripped 0 bases from V and 6 bases from J, with 13 bases between. The germline gives CDR1 SGHDT, CDR2 YYEEEE. This CDR3 is built from 14 residues. CDR3 region: CASSLAGGRAEQYF. Written as DNA, the CDR3 is TGTGCCAGCAGCTTGGCCGGGGGTAGGGCCGAGCAGTACTTC. Full variable domain (outside the CDR3, taken from reference TRBV5-6 and TRBJ2-7): DAGVTQSPTHLIKTRGQQVTLRCSPKSGHDTVSWYQQALGQGPQFIFQYYEEEERQRGNFPDRFSGHQFPNYSSELNVNALLLGDSALYLCASSLAGGRAEQYFGPGTRLTVT.

This clone was observed a single time. The V gene is TRBV5-4, the J gene TRBJ1-3; 9 positions match TRBD1. The V segment lost 3 bases and the J segment 3 bases; nucleotides outside the gene matches: 4. Germline V gives CDR1 SGHNT, CDR2 YYREEE (reference sequence). The CDR3 consists of 15 residues. The DNA for the CDR3 is TGTGCCAGCAGCTCGGGACAGGGTATTGGAAACACCATATATTTT. Protein product: CASSSGQGIGNTIYF. The full variable domain, its missing parts supplied by reference TRBV5-4 and TRBJ1-3, is ETGVTQSPTHLIKTRGQQVTLRCSSQSGHNTVSWYQQALGQGPQFIFQYYREEENGRGNFPPRFSGLQFPNYSSELNVNALELDDSALYLCASSSGQGIGNTIYFGEGSWLTVV.